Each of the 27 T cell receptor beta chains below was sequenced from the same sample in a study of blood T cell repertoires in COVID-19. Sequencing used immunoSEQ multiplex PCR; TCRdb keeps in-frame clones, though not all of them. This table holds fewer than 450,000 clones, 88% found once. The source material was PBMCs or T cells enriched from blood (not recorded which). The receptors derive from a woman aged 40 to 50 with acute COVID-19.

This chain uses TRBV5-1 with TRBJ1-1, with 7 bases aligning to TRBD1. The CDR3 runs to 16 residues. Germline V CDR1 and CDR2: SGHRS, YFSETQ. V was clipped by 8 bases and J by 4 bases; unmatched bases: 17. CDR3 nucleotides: TGCGCCAGTACGCCGGGACAGCCCCCTACTGTCACTGAAGCTTTCTTT. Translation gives CASTPGQPPTVTEAFF.

The CDR3 here is CASSLIASGGEQFF. The CDR3 bases are TGTGCCAGCAGCTTAATCGCTAGCGGGGGTGAGCAGTTCTTC. This chain links TRBV7-8 with TRBJ2-1; 10 bases are shared with TRBD2. J lost 9 bases, V lost 2 bases, and 4 bases had no gene match. CDR1 and CDR2 (germline): SGHVS, FQNEAQ. This CDR3 spans 14 amino acids.

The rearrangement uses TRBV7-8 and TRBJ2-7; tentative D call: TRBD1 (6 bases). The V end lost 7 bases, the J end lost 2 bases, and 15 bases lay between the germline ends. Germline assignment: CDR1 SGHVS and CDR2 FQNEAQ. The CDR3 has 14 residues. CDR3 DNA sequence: TGTGCCAGCAAGCCCCGGACAGATACCTACGAGCAGTACTTC. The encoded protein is CASKPRTDTYEQYF.

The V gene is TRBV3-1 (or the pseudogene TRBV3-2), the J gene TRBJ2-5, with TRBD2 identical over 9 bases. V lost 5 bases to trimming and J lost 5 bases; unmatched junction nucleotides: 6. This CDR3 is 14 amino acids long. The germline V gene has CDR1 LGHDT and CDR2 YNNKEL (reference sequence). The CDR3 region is CASSYNSGGETQYF. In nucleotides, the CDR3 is TGTGCCAGCAGCTATAATAGCGGGGGCGAGACCCAGTACTTC.

For the CDR3, the DNA is TGTGCCAGCAGCGTGGGACATCAGTACGAGCAGTACTTC. Its protein is CASSVGHQYEQYF. The V call is TRBV5-6, the J call TRBJ2-7; TRBD1 might be the D (6 bases). V lost 4 bases and J lost 4, with 12 bases in between. The CDR3 consists of 13 residues. Germline V gene data show CDR1 as SGHDT and CDR2 as YYEEEE.

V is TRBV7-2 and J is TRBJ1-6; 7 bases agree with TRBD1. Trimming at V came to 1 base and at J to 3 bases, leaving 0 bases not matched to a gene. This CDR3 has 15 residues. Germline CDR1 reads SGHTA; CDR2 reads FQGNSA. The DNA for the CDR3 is TGTGCCAGCAGCTTAGGGACAGGCTATAATTCACCCCTCCACTTT. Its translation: CASSLGTGYNSPLHF.

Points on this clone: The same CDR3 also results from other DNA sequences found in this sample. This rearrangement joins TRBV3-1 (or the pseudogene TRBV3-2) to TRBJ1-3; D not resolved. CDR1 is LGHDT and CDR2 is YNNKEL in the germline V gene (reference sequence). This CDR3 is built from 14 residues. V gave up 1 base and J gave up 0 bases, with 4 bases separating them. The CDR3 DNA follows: TGTGCCAGCAGCCAAGGTCACTCTGGAAACACCATATATTTT. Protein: CASSQGHSGNTIYF.

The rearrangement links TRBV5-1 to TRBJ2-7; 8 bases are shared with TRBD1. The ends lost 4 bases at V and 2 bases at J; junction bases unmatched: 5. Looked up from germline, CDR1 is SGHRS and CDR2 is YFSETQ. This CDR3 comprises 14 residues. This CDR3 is CASSPRDRPYEQYF. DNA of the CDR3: TGCGCCAGCAGCCCCCGGGACAGGCCCTACGAGCAGTACTTC.

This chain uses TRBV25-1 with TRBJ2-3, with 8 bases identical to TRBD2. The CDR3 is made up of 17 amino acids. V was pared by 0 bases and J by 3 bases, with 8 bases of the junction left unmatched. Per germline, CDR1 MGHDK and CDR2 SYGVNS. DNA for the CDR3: TGTGCCAGCAGTGAATATGCCCAGCGGGGGTCAACAGATACGCAGTATTTT. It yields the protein CASSEYAQRGSTDTQYF.

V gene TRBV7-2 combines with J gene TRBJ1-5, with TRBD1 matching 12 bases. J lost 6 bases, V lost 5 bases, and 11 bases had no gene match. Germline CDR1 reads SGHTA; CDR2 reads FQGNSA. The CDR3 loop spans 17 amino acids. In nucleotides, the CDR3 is TGTGCCAGCAGCAAAGATAGGGGACAGGGGGCTAGTCAGCCCCAGCATTTT. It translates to CASSKDRGQGASQPQHF.

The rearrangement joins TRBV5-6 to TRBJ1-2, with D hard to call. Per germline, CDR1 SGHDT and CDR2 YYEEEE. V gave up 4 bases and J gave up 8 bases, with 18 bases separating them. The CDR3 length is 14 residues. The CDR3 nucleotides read TGTGCCAGCAGCCCGGAGGAAGGGTTGGGAGGCTACACCTTC. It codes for CASSPEEGLGGYTF. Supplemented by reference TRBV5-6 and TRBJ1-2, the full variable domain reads DAGVTQSPTHLIKTRGQQVTLRCSPKSGHDTVSWYQQALGQGPQFIFQYYEEEERQRGNFPDRFSGHQFPNYSSELNVNALLLGDSALYLCASSPEEGLGGYTFGSGTRLTVV.

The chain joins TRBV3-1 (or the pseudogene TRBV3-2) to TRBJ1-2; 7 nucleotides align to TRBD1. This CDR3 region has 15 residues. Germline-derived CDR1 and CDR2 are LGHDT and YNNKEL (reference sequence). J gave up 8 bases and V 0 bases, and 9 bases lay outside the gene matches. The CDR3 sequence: CASSQDRQGRRGYTF. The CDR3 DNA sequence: TGTGCCAGCAGCCAAGATCGACAGGGACGAAGAGGCTACACCTTC.

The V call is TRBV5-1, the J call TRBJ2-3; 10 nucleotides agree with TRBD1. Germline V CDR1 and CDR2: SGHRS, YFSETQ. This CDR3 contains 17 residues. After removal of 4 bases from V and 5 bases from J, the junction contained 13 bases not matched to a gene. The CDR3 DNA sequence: TGCGCCAGCAGCCCAATACCCGGGACAGGGGCAAGAGATACGCAGTATTTT. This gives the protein CASSPIPGTGARDTQYF.

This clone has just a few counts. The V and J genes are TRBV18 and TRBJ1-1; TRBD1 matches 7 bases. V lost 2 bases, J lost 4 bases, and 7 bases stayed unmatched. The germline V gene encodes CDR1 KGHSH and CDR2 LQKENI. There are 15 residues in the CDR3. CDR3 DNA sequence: TGTGCCAGCTCACCAGAGGGGGCAGGGGGCACTGAAGCTTTCTTT. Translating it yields CASSPEGAGGTEAFF.

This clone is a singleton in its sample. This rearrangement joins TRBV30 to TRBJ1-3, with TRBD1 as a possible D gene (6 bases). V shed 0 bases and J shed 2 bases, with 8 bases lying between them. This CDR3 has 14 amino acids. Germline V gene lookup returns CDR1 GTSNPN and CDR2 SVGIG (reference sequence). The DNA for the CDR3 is TGTGCCTGGAGTGTTTGGACAGCTGGAAACACCATATATTTT. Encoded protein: CAWSVWTAGNTIYF.

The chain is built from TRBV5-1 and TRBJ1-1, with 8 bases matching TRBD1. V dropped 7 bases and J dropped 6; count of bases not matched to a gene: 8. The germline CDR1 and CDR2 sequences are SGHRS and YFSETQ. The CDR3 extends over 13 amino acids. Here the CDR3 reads CASWGQVKSEAFF. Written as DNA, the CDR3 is TGCGCCAGCTGGGGACAGGTTAAGTCTGAAGCTTTCTTT.

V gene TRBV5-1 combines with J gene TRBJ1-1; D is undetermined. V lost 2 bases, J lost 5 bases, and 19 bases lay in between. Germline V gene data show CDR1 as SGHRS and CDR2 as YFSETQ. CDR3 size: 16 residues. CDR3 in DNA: TGCGCCAGCAGCTTAGCAGTGGGTGTCGGCGGAACTGAAGCTTTCTTT. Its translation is CASSLAVGVGGTEAFF. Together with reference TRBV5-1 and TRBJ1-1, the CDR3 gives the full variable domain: KAGVTQTPRYLIKTRGQQVTLSCSPISGHRSVSWYQQTPGQGLQFLFEYFSETQRNKGNFPGRFSGRQFSNSRSEMNVSTLELGDSALYLCASSLAVGVGGTEAFFGQGTRLTVV.

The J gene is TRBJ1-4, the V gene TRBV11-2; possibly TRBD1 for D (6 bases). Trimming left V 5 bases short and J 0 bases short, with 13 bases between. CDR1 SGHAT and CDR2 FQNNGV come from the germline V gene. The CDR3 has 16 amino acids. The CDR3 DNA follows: TGTGCCAGCAGCCCACAAGGGACATCAACTAATGAAAAACTGTTTTTT. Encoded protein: CASSPQGTSTNEKLFF. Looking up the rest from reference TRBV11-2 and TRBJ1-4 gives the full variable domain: EAGVAQSPRYKIIEKRQSVAFWCNPISGHATLYWYQQILGQGPKLLIQFQNNGVVDDSQLPKDRFSAERLKGVDSTLKIQPAKLEDSAVYLCASSPQGTSTNEKLFFGSGTQLSVL.

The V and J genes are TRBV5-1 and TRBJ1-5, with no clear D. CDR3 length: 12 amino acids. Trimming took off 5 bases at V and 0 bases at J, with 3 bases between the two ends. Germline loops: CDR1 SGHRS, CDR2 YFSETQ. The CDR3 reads CASRYSNQPQHF. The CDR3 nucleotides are TGCGCCAGCAGATATAGCAATCAGCCCCAGCATTTT. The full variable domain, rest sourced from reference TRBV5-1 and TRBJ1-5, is KAGVTQTPRYLIKTRGQQVTLSCSPISGHRSVSWYQQTPGQGLQFLFEYFSETQRNKGNFPGRFSGRQFSNSRSEMNVSTLELGDSALYLCASRYSNQPQHFGDGTRLSIL.

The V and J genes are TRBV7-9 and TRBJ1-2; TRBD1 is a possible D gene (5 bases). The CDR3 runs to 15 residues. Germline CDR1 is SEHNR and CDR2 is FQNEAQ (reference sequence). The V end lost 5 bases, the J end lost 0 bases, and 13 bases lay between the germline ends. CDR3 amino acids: CASSPVGVSNYGYTF. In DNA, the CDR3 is TGTGCCAGCAGCCCAGTAGGGGTTTCTAACTATGGCTACACCTTC. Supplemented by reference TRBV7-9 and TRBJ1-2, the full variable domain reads DTGVSQNPRHKITKRGQNVTFRCDPISEHNRLYWYRQTLGQGPEFLTYFQNEAQLEKSRLLSDRFSAERPKGSFSTLEIQRTEQGDSAMYLCASSPVGVSNYGYTFGSGTRLTVV.

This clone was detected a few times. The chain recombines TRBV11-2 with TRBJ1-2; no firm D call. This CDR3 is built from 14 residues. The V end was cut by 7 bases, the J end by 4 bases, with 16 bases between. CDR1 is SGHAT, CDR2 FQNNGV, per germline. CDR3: CASTHLEGSYGYTF. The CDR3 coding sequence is TGTGCCAGCACCCATTTGGAGGGTTCCTATGGCTACACCTTC.

The DNA of the CDR3 is TGCGCCAGCAGCTTGCATCAATCCTACGAGCAGTACTTC. It encodes CASSLHQSYEQYF. V gene TRBV5-1 combines with J gene TRBJ2-7; D unresolved. The germline V and J ends were trimmed by 1 base and 1 base, with 6 bases remaining between them. Germline V gene data show CDR1 as SGHRS and CDR2 as YFSETQ. The CDR3 length is 13 residues.

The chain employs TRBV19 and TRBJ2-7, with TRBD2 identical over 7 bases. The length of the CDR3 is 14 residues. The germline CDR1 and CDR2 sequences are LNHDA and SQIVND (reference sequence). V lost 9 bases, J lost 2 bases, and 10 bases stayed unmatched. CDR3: CASDPGGSTYEQYF. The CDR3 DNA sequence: TGTGCCAGCGACCCCGGGGGGAGTACCTACGAGCAGTACTTC.

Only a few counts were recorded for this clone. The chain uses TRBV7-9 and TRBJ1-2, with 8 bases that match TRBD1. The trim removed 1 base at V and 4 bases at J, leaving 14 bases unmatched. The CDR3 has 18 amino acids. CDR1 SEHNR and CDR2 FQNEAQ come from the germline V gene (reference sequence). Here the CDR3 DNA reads TGTGCCAGCAGCTTAGGGTTGGCAGGGGGCGCGATAGGCTATGGCTACACCTTC. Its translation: CASSLGLAGGAIGYGYTF.

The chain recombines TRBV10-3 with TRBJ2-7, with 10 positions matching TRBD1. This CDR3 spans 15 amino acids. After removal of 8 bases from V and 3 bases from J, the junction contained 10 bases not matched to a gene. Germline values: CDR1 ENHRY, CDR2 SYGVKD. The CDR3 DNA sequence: TGTGCCATCGATATTGGGGGACAGGGGATCTACGAGCAGTACTTC. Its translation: CAIDIGGQGIYEQYF.

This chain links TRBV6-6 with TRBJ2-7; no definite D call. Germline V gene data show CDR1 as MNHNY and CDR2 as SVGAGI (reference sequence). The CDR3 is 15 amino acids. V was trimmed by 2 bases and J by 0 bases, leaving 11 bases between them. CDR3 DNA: TGTGCCAGCAGTTACCGGCAGGTGAGCTCCTACGAGCAGTACTTC. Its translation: CASSYRQVSSYEQYF.

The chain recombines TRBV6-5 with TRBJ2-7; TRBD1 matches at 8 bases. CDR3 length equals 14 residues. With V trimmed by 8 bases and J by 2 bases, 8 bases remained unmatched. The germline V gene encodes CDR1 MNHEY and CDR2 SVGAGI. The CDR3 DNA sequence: TGTGCCAGCCCAAAGACAGGGGCCACCTACGAGCAGTACTTC. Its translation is CASPKTGATYEQYF.